This paragraph covers one T cell receptor (beta chain) sequence. Sequenced by immunoSEQ multiplex PCR; TCRdb stores in-frame clones only, minus some. The sample lists some 450,000 clones, roughly 89% occurring once. The data were obtained in a study of blood T cell repertoires in COVID-19. Background on the study: Sources were T cells, B-cell-depleted T cells, or PBMCs; the material itself was cDNA or gDNA.

It was during active infection that Seattle patients were enrolled and then longitudinally followed. This sequence was found in a man younger than 30 with COVID-19, enrolled during active disease. Specimen: peripheral blood.

In DNA form, the CDR3 reads TGTGCCAGCAGGCGACTAGTTCAGGAGACCCAGTACTTC. Amino acid sequence: CASRRLVQETQYF. The chain uses TRBV6-5 and TRBJ2-5; TRBD2 is a possible D gene (6 bases). The CDR3 has 13 residues. V was cut by 6 bases and J by 5 bases, with 13 bases left in between. The germline gives CDR1 MNHEY, CDR2 SVGAGI.